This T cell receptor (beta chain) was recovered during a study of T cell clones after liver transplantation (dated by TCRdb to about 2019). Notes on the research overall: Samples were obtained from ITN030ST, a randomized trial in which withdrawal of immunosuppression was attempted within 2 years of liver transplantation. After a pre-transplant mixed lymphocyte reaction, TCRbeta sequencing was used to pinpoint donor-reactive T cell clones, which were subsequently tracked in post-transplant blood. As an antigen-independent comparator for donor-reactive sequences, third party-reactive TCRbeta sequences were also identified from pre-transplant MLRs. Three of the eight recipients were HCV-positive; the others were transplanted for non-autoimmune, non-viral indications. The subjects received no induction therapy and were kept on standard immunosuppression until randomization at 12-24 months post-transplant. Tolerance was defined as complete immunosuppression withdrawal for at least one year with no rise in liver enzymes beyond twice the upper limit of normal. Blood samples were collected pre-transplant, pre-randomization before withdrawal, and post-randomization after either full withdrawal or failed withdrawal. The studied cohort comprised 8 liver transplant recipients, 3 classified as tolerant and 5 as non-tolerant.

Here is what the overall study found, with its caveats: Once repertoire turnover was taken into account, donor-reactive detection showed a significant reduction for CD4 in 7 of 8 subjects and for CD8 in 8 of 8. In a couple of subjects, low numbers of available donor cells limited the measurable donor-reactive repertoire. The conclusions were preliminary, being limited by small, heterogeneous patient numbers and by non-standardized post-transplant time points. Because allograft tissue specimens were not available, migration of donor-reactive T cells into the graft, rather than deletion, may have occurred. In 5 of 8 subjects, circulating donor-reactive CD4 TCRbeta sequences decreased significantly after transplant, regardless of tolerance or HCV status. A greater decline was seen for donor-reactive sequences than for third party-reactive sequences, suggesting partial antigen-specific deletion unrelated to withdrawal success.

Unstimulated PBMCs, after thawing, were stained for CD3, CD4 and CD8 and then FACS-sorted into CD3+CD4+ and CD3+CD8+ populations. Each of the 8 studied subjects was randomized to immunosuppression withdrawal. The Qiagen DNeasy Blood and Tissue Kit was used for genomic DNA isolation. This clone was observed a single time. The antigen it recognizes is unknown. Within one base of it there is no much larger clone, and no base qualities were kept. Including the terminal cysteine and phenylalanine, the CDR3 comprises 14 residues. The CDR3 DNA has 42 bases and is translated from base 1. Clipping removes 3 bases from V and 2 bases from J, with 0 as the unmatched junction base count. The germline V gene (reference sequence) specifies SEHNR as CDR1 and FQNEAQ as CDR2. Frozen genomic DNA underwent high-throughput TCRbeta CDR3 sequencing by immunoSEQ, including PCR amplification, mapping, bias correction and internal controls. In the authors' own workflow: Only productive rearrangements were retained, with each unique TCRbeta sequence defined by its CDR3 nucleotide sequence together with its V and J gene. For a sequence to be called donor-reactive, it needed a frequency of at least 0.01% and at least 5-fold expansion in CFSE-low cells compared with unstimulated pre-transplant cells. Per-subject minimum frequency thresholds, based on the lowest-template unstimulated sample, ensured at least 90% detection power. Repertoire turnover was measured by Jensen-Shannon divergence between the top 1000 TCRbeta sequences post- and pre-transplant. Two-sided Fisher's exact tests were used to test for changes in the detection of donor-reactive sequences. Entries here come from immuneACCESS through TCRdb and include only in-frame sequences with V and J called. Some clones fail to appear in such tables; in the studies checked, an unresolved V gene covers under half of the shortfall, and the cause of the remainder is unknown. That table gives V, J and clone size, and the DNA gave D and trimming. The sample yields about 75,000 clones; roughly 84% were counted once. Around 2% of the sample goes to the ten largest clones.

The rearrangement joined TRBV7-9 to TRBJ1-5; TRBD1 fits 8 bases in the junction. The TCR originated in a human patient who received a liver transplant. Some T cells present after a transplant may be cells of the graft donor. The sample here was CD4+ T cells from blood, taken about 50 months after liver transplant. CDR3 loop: CASSLDRGNQPQHF. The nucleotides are TGTGCCAGCAGCTTGGACAGGGGCAATCAGCCCCAGCATTTT.